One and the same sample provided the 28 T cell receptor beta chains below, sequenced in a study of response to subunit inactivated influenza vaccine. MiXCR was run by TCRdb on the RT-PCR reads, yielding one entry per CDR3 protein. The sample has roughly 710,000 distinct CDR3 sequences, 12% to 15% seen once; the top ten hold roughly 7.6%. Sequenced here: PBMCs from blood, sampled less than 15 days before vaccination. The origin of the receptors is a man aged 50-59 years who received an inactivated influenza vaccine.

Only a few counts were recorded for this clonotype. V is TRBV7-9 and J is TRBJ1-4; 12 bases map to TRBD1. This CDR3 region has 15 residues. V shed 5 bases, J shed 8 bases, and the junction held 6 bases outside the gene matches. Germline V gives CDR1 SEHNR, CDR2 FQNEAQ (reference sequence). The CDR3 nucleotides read TGTGCCAGCAGCCGGGGACAGGGGGCTCGAGAAAAACTGTTTTTT. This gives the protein CASSRGQGAREKLFF.

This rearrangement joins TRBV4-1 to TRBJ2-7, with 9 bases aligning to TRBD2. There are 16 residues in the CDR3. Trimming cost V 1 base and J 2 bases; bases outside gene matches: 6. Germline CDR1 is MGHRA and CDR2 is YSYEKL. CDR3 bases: TGCGCCAGCAGCCAAGTGGTTTCTAGCGGGACCTACGAGCAGTACTTC. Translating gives CASSQVVSSGTYEQYF.

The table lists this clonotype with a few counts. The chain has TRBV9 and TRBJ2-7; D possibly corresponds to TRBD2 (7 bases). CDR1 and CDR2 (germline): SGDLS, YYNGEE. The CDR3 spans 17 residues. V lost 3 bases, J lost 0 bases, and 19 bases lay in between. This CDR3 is CASSEWRGGGSSYEQYF. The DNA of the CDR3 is TGTGCCAGCAGCGAGTGGAGGGGGGGAGGAAGCTCCTACGAGCAGTACTTC.

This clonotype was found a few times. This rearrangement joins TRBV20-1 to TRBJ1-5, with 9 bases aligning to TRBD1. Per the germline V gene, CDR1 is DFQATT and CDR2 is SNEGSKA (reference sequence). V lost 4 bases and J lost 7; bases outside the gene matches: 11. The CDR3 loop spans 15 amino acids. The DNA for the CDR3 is TGCAGTGCTACTAGACCGGGACAGGGAAGCCAGCCCCAGCATTTT. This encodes CSATRPGQGSQPQHF.

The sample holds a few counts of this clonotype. The DNA for the CDR3 is TGTGCCAGCAGCCCCAGGAGTCCCGGGGAGCTGTTTTTT. As protein: CASSPRSPGELFF. The V gene is TRBV3-1, the J gene TRBJ2-2; no clear D gene. Germline assignment: CDR1 LGHDT and CDR2 YNNKEL (reference sequence). The V gene lost 4 bases and the J gene lost 6 bases, with 9 bases spanning the gap. The CDR3 loop spans 13 amino acids.

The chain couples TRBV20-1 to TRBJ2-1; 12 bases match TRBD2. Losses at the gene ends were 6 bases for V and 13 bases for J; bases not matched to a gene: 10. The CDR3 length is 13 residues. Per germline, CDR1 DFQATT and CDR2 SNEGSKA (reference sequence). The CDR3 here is CSAQGLAGLSQFF. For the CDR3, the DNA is TGCAGTGCCCAGGGACTAGCGGGTTTATCTCAGTTCTTC.

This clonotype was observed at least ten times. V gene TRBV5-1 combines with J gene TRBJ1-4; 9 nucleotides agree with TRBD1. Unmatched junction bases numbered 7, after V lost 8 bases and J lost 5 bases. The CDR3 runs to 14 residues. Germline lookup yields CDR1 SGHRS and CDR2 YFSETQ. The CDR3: CASSTGQGNEKLFF. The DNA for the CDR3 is TGCGCCAGTTCGACGGGACAGGGAAATGAAAAACTGTTTTTT. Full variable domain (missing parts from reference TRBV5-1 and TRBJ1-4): KAGVTQTPRYLIKTRGQQVTLSCSPISGHRSVSWYQQTPGQGLQFLFEYFSETQRNKGNFPGRFSGRQFSNSRSEMNVSTLELGDSALYLCASSTGQGNEKLFFGSGTQLSVL.

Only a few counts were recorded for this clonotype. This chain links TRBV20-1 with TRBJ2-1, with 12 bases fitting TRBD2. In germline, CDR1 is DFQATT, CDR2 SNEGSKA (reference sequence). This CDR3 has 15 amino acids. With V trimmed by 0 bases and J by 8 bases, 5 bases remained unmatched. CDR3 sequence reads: CSARDPGTSGHEQFF. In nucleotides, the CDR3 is TGCAGTGCTAGAGATCCTGGGACTAGCGGGCATGAGCAGTTCTTC.

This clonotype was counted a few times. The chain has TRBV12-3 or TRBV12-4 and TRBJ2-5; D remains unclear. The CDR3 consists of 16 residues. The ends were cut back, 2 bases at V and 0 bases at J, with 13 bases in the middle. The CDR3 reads CASSLSGRRYQETQYF. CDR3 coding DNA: TGTGCCAGCAGTTTAAGTGGACGCCGGTACCAAGAGACCCAGTACTTC.

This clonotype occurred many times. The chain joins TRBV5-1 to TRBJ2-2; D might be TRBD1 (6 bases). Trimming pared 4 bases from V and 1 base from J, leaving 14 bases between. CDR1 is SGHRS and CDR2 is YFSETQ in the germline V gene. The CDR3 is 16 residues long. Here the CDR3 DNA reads TGCGCCAGCAGCCCGGACGTGGGACAGAACACCGGGGAGCTGTTTTTT. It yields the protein CASSPDVGQNTGELFF.

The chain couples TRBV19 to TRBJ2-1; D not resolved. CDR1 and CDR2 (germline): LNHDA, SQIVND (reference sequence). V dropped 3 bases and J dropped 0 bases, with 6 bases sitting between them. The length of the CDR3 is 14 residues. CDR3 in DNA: TGTGCCAGTAGTATTAGGGTCTCCTACAATGAGCAGTTCTTC. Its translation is CASSIRVSYNEQFF.

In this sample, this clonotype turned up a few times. In nucleotides, the CDR3 is TGCAGTGCTAGAGATTGGGACCGTCGTTCACCCCTCCACTTT. This translates into CSARDWDRRSPLHF. This chain uses TRBV20-1 with TRBJ1-6; possibly TRBD1 for D (5 bases). From germline, CDR1 is DFQATT and CDR2 SNEGSKA (reference sequence). The CDR3 is 14 residues long. V was shortened by 0 bases and J by 9 bases, with 12 bases between the two germline ends.

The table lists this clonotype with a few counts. This CDR3 reads CASSLRRSAFYEQYF. In nucleotides, the CDR3 is TGTGCCAGCAGCTTACGTCGGTCCGCCTTCTACGAGCAGTACTTC. The chain employs TRBV7-2 and TRBJ2-7; no definite D call. Between the trimmed V and J ends, which lost 2 bases and 3 bases, there was a span of 14 bases. The germline V gene has CDR1 SGHTA and CDR2 FQGNSA. The CDR3 extends over 15 amino acids.

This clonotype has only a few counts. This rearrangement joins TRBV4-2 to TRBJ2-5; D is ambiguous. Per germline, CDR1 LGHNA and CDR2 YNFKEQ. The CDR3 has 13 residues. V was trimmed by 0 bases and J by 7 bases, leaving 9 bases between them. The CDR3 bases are TGTGCCAGCAGCCAAGATGTAGGCGGGACCCAGTACTTC. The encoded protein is CASSQDVGGTQYF.

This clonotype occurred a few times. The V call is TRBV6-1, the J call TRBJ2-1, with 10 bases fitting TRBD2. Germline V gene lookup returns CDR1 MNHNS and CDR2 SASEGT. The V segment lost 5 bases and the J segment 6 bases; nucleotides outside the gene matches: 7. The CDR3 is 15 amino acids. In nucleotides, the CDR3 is TGTGCCAGCAGTCCCAGCGGGAGGGCCCTCAATGAGCAGTTCTTC. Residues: CASSPSGRALNEQFF.

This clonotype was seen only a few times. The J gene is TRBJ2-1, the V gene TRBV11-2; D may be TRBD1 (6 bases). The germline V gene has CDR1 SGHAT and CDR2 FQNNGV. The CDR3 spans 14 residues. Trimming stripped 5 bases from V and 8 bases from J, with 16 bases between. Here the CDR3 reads CASSTPQGWYEQFF. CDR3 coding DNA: TGTGCCAGCAGCACCCCACAGGGTTGGTATGAGCAGTTCTTC. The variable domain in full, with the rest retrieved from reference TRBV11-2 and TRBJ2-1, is EAGVAQSPRYKIIEKRQSVAFWCNPISGHATLYWYQQILGQGPKLLIQFQNNGVVDDSQLPKDRFSAERLKGVDSTLKIQPAKLEDSAVYLCASSTPQGWYEQFFGPGTRLTVL.

The CDR3 here is CSARPGDTAIGQFF. CDR3 bases: TGCAGTGCTAGGCCCGGCGATACGGCAATCGGGCAGTTCTTC. The chain recombines TRBV20-1 with TRBJ2-1; D remains unclear. Looked up from germline, CDR1 is DFQATT and CDR2 is SNEGSKA (reference sequence). The CDR3 has 14 amino acids. Trimming took off 3 bases at V and 12 bases at J, with 21 bases between the two ends.

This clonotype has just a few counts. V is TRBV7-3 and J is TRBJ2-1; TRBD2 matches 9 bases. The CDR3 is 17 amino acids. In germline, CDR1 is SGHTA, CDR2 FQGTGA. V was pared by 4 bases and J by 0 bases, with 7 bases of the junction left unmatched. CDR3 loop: CASSSFGGRASYNEQFF. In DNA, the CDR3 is TGTGCCAGCAGCTCGTTCGGCGGGAGGGCCTCCTACAATGAGCAGTTCTTC.

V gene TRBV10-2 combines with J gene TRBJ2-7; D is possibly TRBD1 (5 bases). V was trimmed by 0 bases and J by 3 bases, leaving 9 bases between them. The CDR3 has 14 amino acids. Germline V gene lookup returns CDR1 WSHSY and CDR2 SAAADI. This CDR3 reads CASSESLRGYEQYF. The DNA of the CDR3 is TGCGCCAGCAGTGAGTCCCTTAGGGGCTACGAGCAGTACTTC.

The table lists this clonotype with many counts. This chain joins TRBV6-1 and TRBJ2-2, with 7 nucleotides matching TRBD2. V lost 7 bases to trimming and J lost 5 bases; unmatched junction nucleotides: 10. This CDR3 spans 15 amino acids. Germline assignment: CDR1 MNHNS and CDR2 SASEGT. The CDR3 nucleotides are TGTGCCAGCACCCGTCGAGCGGGGAAAACCGGGGAGCTGTTTTTT. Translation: CASTRRAGKTGELFF.

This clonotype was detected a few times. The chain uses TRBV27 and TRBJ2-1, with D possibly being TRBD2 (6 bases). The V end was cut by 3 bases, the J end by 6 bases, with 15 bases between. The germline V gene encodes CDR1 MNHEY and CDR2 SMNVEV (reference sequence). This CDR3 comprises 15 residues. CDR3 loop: CASSFRQGLANEQFF. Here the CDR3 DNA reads TGTGCCAGCAGTTTCAGGCAGGGACTGGCCAATGAGCAGTTCTTC.

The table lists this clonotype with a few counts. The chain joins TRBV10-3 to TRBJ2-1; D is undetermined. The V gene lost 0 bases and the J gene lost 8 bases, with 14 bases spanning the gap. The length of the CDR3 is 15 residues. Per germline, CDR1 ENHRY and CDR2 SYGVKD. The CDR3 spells CAISESTLSRDEQFF. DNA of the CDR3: TGTGCCATCAGTGAGTCGACGTTGAGTCGCGATGAGCAGTTCTTC.

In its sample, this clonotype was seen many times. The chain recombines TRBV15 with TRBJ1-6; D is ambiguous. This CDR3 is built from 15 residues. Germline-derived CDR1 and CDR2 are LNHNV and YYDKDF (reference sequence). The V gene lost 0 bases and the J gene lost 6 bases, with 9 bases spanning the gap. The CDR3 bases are TGTGCCACCAGCAGAGATAGGCAGCCTAATTCACCCCTCCACTTT. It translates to CATSRDRQPNSPLHF.

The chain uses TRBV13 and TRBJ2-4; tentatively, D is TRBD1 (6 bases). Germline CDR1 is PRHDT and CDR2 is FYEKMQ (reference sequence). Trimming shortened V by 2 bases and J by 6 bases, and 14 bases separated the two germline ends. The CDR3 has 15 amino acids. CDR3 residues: CASSLIQGGSNIQYF. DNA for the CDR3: TGTGCCAGCAGCTTAATACAGGGCGGTTCAAACATTCAGTACTTC.

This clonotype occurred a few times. The CDR3 region is CASSLDGTGLTDTQYF. DNA of the CDR3: TGCGCCAGCAGCTTGGATGGGACAGGGCTAACAGATACGCAGTATTTT. V gene TRBV5-1 combines with J gene TRBJ2-3, with 9 positions matching TRBD1. V shed 0 bases and J 3 bases; nucleotides not matched to a gene: 5. CDR3 length: 16 residues. Germline lookup yields CDR1 SGHRS and CDR2 YFSETQ. Filled out from reference TRBV5-1 and TRBJ2-3, the complete variable domain reads KAGVTQTPRYLIKTRGQQVTLSCSPISGHRSVSWYQQTPGQGLQFLFEYFSETQRNKGNFPGRFSGRQFSNSRSEMNVSTLELGDSALYLCASSLDGTGLTDTQYFGPGTRLTVL.

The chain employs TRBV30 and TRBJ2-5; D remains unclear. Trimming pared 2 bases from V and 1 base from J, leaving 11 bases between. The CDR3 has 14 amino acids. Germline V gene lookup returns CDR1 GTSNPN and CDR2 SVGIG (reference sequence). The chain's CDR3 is CAWSPLGGQETQYF. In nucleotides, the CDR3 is TGTGCCTGGAGTCCCCTTGGTGGCCAAGAGACCCAGTACTTC.

The CDR3 reads CASSYTGGVVETQYF. CDR3 nucleotide sequence: TGTGCCAGCAGTTACACTGGGGGGGTCGTGGAGACCCAGTACTTC. This chain links TRBV6-5 with TRBJ2-5; 7 nucleotides align to TRBD2. Germline-derived CDR1 and CDR2 are MNHEY and SVGAGI. The CDR3 spans 15 residues. V shed 2 bases and J 5 bases; nucleotides not matched to a gene: 8.

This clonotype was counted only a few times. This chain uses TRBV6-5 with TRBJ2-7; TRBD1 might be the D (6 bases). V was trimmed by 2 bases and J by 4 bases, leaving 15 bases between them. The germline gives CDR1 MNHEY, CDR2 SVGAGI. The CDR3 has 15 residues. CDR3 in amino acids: CASSYGNRVGYEQYF. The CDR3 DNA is TGTGCCAGCAGTTACGGCAACAGGGTTGGGTACGAGCAGTACTTC.